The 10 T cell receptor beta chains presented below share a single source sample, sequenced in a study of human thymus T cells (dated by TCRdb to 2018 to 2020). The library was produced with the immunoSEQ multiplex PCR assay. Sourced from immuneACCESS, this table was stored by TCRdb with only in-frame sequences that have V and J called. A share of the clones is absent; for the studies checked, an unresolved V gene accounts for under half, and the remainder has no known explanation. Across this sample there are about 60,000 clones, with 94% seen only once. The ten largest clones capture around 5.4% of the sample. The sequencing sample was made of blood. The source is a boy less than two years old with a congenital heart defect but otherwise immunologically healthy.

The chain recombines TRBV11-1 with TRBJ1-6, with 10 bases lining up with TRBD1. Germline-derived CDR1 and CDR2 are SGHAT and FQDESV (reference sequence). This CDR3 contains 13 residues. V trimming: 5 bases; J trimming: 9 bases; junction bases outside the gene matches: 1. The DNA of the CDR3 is TGTGCCAGCAGCCGGGACAGGGGTTCACCCCTCCACTTT. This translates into CASSRDRGSPLHF.

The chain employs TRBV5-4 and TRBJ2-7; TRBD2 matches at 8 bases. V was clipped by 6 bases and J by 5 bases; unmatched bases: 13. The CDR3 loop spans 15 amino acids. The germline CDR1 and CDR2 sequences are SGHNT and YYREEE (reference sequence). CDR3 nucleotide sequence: TGTGCCAGCACCCCGGGACTAGGGATAGAACACGAGCAGTACTTC. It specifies CASTPGLGIEHEQYF.

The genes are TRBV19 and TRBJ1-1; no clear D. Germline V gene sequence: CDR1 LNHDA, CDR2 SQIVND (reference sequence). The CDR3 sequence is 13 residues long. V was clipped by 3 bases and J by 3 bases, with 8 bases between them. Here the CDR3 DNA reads TGTGCCAGTAGTATTTTTAGGGACACTGAAGCTTTCTTT. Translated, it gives CASSIFRDTEAFF.

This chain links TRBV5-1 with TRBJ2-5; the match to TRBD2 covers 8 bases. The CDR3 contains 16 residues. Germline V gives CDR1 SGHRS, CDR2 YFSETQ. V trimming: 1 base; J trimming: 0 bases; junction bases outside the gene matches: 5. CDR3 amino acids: CASSLRPSGYQETQYF. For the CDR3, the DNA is TGCGCCAGCAGCTTGAGGCCTAGCGGGTACCAAGAGACCCAGTACTTC.

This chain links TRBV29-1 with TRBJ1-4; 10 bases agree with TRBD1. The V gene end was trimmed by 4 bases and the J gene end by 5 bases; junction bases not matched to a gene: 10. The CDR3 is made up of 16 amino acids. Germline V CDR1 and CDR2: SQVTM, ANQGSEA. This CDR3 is CSVGGTGEGTNEKLFF. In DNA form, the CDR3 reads TGCAGCGTTGGGGGGACAGGGGAAGGTACCAATGAAAAACTGTTTTTT.

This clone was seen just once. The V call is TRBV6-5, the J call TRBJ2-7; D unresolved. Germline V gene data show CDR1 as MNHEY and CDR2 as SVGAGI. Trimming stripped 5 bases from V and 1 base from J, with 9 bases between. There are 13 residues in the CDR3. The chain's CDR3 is CASSDTASYEQYF. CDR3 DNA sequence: TGTGCCAGCAGTGACACTGCGTCCTACGAGCAGTACTTC.

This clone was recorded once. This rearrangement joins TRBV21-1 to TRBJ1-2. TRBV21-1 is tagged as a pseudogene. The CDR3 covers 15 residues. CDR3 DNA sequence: TGTGCCAGCAGCAAAACGCCTCGTCAAACCTATGGCTACACCTTC. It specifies CASSKTPRQTYGYTF.

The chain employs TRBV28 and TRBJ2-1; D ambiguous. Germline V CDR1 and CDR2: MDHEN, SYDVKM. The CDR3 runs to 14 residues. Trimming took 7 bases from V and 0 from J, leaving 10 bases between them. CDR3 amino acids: CASTSRVSYNEQFF. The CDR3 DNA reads TGTGCCAGCACCTCCCGGGTCTCCTACAATGAGCAGTTCTTC.

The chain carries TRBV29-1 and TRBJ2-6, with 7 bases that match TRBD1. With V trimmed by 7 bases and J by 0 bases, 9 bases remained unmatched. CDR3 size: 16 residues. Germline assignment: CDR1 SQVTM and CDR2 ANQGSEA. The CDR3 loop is CSAATGKNSGANVLTF. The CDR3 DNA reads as TGCAGCGCCGCGACAGGGAAAAACTCTGGGGCCAACGTCCTGACTTTC.

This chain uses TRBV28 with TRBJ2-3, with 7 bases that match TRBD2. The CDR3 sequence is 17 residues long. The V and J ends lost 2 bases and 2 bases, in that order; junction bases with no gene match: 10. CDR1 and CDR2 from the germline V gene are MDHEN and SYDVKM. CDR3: CASSLGLSGTTTDTQYF. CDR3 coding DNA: TGTGCCAGCAGTTTAGGTTTAAGTGGGACTACCACAGATACGCAGTATTTT. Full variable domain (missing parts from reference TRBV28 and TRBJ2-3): DVKVTQSSRYLVKRTGEKVFLECVQDMDHENMFWYRQDPGLGLRLIYFSYDVKMKEKGDIPEGYSVSREKKERFSLILESASTNQTSMYLCASSLGLSGTTTDTQYFGPGTRLTVL.